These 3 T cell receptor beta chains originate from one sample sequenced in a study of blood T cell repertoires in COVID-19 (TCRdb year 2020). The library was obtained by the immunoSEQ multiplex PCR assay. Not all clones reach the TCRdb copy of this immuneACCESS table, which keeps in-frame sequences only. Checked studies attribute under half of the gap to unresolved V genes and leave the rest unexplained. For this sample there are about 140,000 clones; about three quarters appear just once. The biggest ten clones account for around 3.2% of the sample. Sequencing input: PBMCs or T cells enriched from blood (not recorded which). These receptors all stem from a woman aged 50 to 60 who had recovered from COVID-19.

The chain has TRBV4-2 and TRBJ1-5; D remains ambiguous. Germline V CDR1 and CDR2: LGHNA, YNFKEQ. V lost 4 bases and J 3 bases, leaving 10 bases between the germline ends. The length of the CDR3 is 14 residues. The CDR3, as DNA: TGTGCCAGCAGCCCAAGACACGCCAATCAGCCCCAGCATTTT. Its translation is CASSPRHANQPQHF.

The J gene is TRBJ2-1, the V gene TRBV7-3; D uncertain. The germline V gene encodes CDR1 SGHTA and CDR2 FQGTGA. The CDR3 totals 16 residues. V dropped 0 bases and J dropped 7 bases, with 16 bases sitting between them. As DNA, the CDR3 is TGTGCCAGCAGCTTAACGTGCGGTGCGAGAGCAAATGAGCAGTTCTTC. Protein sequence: CASSLTCGARANEQFF.

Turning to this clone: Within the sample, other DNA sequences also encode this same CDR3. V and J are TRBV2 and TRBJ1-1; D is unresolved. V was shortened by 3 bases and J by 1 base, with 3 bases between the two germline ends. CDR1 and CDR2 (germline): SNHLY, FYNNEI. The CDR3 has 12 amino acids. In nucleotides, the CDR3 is TGTGCCAGCAGTGACCAGAACACTGAAGCTTTCTTT. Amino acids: CASSDQNTEAFF.